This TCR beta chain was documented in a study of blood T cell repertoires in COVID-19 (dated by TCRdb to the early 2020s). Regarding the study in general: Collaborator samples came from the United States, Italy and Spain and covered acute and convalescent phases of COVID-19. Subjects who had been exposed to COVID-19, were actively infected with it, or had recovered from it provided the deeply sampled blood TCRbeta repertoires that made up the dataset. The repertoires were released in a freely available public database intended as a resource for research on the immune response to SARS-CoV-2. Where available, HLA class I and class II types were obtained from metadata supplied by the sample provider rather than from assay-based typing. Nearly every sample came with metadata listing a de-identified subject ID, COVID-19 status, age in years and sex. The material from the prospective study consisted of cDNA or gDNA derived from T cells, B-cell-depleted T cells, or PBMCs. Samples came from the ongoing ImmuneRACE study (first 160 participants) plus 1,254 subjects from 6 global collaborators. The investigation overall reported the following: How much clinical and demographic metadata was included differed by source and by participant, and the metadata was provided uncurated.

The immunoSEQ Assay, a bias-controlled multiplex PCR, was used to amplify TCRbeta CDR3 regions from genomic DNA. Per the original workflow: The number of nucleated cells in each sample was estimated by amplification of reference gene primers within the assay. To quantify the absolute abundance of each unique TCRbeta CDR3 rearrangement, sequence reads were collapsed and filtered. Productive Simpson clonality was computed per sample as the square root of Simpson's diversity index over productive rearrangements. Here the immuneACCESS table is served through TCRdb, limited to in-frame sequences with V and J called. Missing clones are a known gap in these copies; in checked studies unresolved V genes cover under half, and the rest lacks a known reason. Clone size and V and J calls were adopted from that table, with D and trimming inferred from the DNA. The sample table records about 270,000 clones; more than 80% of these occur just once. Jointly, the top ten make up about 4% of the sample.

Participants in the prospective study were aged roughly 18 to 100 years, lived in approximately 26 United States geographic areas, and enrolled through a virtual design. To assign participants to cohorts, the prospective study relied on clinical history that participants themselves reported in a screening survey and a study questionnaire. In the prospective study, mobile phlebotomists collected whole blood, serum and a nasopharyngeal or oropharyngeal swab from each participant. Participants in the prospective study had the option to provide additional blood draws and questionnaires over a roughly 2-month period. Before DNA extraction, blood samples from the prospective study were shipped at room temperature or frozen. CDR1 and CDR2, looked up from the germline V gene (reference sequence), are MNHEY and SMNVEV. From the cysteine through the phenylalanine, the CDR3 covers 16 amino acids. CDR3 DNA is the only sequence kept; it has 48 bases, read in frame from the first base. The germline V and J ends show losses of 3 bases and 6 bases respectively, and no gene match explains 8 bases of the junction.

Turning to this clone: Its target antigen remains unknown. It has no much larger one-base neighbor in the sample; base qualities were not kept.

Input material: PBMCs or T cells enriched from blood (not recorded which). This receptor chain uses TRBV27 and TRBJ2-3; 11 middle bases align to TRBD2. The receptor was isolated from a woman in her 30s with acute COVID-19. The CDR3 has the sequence CASSFYSGRARDTQYF. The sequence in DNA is TGTGCCAGCAGTTTTTATAGCGGGAGGGCAAGGGATACGCAGTATTTT.